This T cell receptor (beta chain) originates from a study of T-cell reconstitution after alpha-beta-depleted transplantation in children (dated by TCRdb to 2015 to 2016). Regarding the study in general: T-cell immune reconstitution after TCRalphabeta/CD19-depleted allogeneic hematopoietic cell transplantation in children was quantitatively tracked in the study by means of TCR repertoire profiling.

Reading the label with the study, this specimen's treatment or condition is: allogeneic hematopoietic cell transplantation with graft depleted of TCRalphabeta T cells and CD19 B cells. Transplant recipients were children who received TCRalphabeta/CD19-depleted allogeneic hematopoietic cell grafts. A word on this clonotype: The clone's antigen remains unknown. No clone much larger than this one lies a single base away; base qualities are absent.

The library was built by means of PCR. TCRdb lists the instrument as Illumina HiSeq 2500. Molecular barcoding was employed in the preparation of TCR libraries, with unique molecular identifiers being used to normalize TCRbeta repertoire quantification. TCRdb handled the public reads itself, with Q25 trimming in fastp and clone calling in MiXCR, and kept productive beta chains. One record per CDR3 amino acid sequence lists the most common genes and DNA. The table for this sample lists 580,000 or so distinct CDR3 sequences; 23% of them were counted only once. Jointly, the top ten make up over 12% of the sample. Paper-wide results and their limitations: In some patients, high TCRbeta diversity at day 60 was attributed to recipient T cells and intrathymic progenitors that had survived conditioning. Apparently early alphabetaT-cell count recovery about two months after transplant reportedly relied on only several hundred rapidly expanded clones derived from non-depleted graft cells. Over subsequent months, a decline in hyperexpanded clone frequencies was noted, and after one year, T-cell counts and TCRbeta diversity were mostly ascribed to newly produced T cells.

The source of this sequence is a boy under three years old who had a stem cell transplant for acute myeloid leukemia, so the T cells may come from the graft donor. The material sequenced was PBMCs, mostly from graft donor cells, taken 360 days after TCRalphabeta/CD19-depleted stem cell transplant.

Here is the DNA: TGTGCCAGCAGCTTAGTAGGAGTAGCGGGGGGGCCTCTTCACGAGCAGTACTTC. This translates into CASSLVGVAGGPLHEQYF. The V and J genes are TRBV11-2 and TRBJ2-7; 11 bases in the junction line up with TRBD2. Ends trimmed: V by 1 base, J by 5 bases; bases unmatched to a gene: 13. The CDR3 measures 18 amino acids from cysteine to phenylalanine. Kept here is only the CDR3 DNA, which spans 54 bases and is read in frame from base 1. The germline V gene yields SGHAT for CDR1 and FQNNGV for CDR2.